This TCR beta chain originates from a study of T cell changes during pregnancy in multiple sclerosis. The data were produced by immunoSEQ multiplex PCR, yet TCRdb's version contains in-frame clones alone and is incomplete. The table shows 71,000 or so clones, with around nine tenths occurring only once. Trimming stripped 6 bases from V and 9 bases from J, with 17 bases between. CDR3 length: 14 residues. The germline CDR1 and CDR2 sequences are MNHEY and SVGAGI. The sequencing here drew on peripheral blood, taken in the third trimester of pregnancy. The chain employs TRBV6-5 and TRBJ2-2; D perhaps matches TRBD2 (6 bases). The TCR comes from a female donor with multiple sclerosis, enrolled in a pregnancy study. CDR3 residues: CASRRDPGMRELFF. The CDR3 DNA follows: TGTGCCAGCAGGCGGGACCCCGGGATGCGGGAGCTGTTTTTT.